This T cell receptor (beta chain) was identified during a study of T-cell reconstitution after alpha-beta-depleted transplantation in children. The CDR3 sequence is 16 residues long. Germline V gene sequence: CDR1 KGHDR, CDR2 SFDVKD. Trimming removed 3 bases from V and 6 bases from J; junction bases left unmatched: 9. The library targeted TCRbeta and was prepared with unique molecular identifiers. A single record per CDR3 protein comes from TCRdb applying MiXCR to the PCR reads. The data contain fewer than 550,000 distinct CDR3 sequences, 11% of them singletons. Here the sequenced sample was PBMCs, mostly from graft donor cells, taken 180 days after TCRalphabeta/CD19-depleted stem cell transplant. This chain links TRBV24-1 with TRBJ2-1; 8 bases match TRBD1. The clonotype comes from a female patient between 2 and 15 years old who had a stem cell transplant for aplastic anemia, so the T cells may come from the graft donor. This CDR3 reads CATSDRNRQGSNEQFF. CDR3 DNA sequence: TGTGCCACCAGTGATCGCAACAGACAGGGGAGCAATGAGCAGTTCTTC.